One and the same sample provided the 16 T cell receptor beta chains below, sequenced in a study of vaccination effects on CD4 cells after COVID-19. For these receptors, no antigen is known. Produced via immunoSEQ multiplex PCR; TCRdb's table is partial and in-frame only. There are fewer than 80,000 clones in the sample; around two thirds occur only once, and under 2% lies in the top ten. CD4+ T cells specific for antigen were expanded with viral peptide pools by the ViraFEST assay before sequencing. Subsequent to a culture period of less than twelve days, CD4+ T cells were isolated. Each participant was given two doses of one vaccine (BNT162b2 or mRNA-1273). The sequencing here drew on CD4+ T cells from PBMCs cultured with HCoV-229E spike peptides, taken after COVID-19 vaccination. The receptors derive from a human donor who received a COVID-19 vaccine.

This chain joins TRBV18 and TRBJ2-3; a weak D match, TRBD1 (5 bases). This CDR3 contains 14 residues. Germline CDR1 KGHSH, CDR2 LQKENI. V was pared by 4 bases and J by 0 bases, with 8 bases between. The CDR3 loop reads CASSQQVSTDTQYF. CDR3 DNA: TGTGCCAGCTCACAACAGGTCAGCACAGATACGCAGTATTTT. Full variable domain (rest looked up from reference TRBV18 and TRBJ2-3): NAGVMQNPRHLVRRRGQEARLRCSPMKGHSHVYWYRQLPEEGLKFMVYLQKENIIDESGMPKERFSAEFPKEGPSILRIQQVVRGDSAAYFCASSQQVSTDTQYFGPGTRLTVL.

V and J are TRBV9 and TRBJ2-1; D is ambiguous. V was shortened by 0 bases and J by 10 bases, with 14 bases between the two germline ends. This CDR3 has 14 amino acids. Germline-derived CDR1 and CDR2 are SGDLS and YYNGEE. The CDR3 region has the DNA TGTGCCAGCAGCGTAGCTTCCCAGAATCGGGAGCAGTTCTTC. Its protein is CASSVASQNREQFF.

The rearrangement links TRBV24-1 to TRBJ2-6; D call uncertain. V gave up 3 bases and J gave up 0 bases, with 8 bases separating them. CDR1 is KGHDR and CDR2 is SFDVKD in the germline V gene. The CDR3 runs 16 residues. For the CDR3, the DNA is TGTGCCACCAGTGATACAGTTCACTCTGGGGCCAACGTCCTGACTTTC. Its translation: CATSDTVHSGANVLTF.

The chain links TRBV11-2 to TRBJ2-7; 8 bases fit TRBD2. The CDR3 contains 18 residues. V dropped 3 bases and J dropped 0; count of bases not matched to a gene: 13. Germline V gives CDR1 SGHAT, CDR2 FQNNGV. CDR3 sequence: CASSFPWGGGGSSYEQYV. Written as DNA, the CDR3 is TGTGCCAGCAGCTTCCCCTGGGGGGGCGGGGGGTCCTCCTACGAGCAGTACGTC.

Written as DNA, the CDR3 is TGTGCCACCAGTGATTTATTCAAGGGGGCCGCAGATACGCAGTATTTT. Its protein product is CATSDLFKGAADTQYF. The J gene is TRBJ2-3, the V gene TRBV24-1; 7 nucleotides align to TRBD1. Germline V gene lookup returns CDR1 KGHDR and CDR2 SFDVKD. Unmatched junction bases numbered 7, after V lost 1 base and J lost 4 bases. The CDR3 consists of 16 residues.

The chain couples TRBV7-2 to TRBJ2-3, with D hard to call. This CDR3 spans 13 amino acids. V lost 2 bases to trimming and J lost 4 bases, with 7 bases between them. From germline, CDR1 is SGHTA and CDR2 FQGNSA. The CDR3, as DNA: TGTGCCAGCAGCTTAAACCGGGCAGATACGCAGTATTTT. This translates into CASSLNRADTQYF.

CDR3 residues: CASSPQSGGTDTQYF. For the CDR3, the DNA is TGTGCCAGCTCACCACAATCAGGAGGCACAGATACGCAGTATTTT. The chain carries TRBV18 and TRBJ2-3; D is undetermined. CDR1 and CDR2 (germline): KGHSH, LQKENI. Trimming stripped 1 base from V and 1 base from J, with 9 bases between. The length of the CDR3 is 15 residues.

The V gene is TRBV10-2, the J gene TRBJ2-1; 10 nucleotides align to TRBD2. The V and J ends lost 8 bases and 5 bases, in that order; junction bases with no gene match: 6. The CDR3 extends over 14 amino acids. The germline V gene has CDR1 WSHSY and CDR2 SAAADI. The CDR3 here is CASFTSGANNEQFF. The CDR3 DNA sequence: TGCGCCAGCTTTACTAGCGGGGCTAACAATGAGCAGTTCTTC.

A single count supports this clone. CDR3 region: CASSPYRGPGYGYTF. For the CDR3, the DNA is TGTGCCAGCAGCCCATACAGGGGGCCCGGCTATGGCTACACCTTC. The rearrangement links TRBV7-8 to TRBJ1-2, with TRBD1 identical over 9 bases. The ends lost 5 bases at V and 4 bases at J; junction bases unmatched: 8. This CDR3 is 15 amino acids long. Germline V lookup: CDR1 SGHVS, CDR2 FQNEAQ. Full variable domain (rest looked up from reference TRBV7-8 and TRBJ1-2): GAGVSQSPRYKVAKRGQDVALRCDPISGHVSLFWYQQALGQGPEFLTYFQNEAQLDKSGLPSDRFFAERPEGSVSTLKIQRTQQEDSAVYLCASSPYRGPGYGYTFGSGTRLTVV.

The chain has TRBV30 and TRBJ1-5; 9 nucleotides agree with TRBD1. With V trimmed by 2 bases and J by 0 bases, 11 bases remained unmatched. The CDR3 spans 18 residues. The germline V gene encodes CDR1 GTSNPN and CDR2 SVGIG (reference sequence). The CDR3 sequence is CAWSPGTGRTYSNQPQHF. The CDR3 DNA follows: TGTGCCTGGAGTCCCGGGACAGGGAGAACCTATAGCAATCAGCCCCAGCATTTT. The variable domain in full, with the rest retrieved from reference TRBV30 and TRBJ1-5, is SQTIHQWPATLVQPVGSPLSLECTVEGTSNPNLYWYRQAAGRGLQLLFYSVGIGQISSEVPQNLSASRPQDRQFILSSKKLLLSDSGFYLCAWSPGTGRTYSNQPQHFGDGTRLSIL.

The chain links TRBV20-1 to TRBJ1-1, with D hard to call. Germline CDR1 and CDR2: DFQATT and SNEGSKA (reference sequence). The CDR3 loop spans 11 amino acids. The V gene lost 3 bases and the J gene lost 6 bases, with 8 bases spanning the gap. This CDR3 reads CSASWAAEAFF. The CDR3 DNA is TGCAGTGCTAGTTGGGCGGCTGAAGCTTTCTTT.

CDR3 sequence: CASSRGGPYSYEQYV. In DNA, the CDR3 is TGTGCCAGCTCAAGAGGGGGACCATACTCCTACGAGCAGTACGTC. The chain links TRBV3-1 (or the pseudogene TRBV3-2) to TRBJ2-7; tentative D call: TRBD1 (6 bases). V lost 8 bases, J lost 0 bases, and 17 bases lay in between. The CDR3 loop spans 15 amino acids. Germline CDR1 and CDR2: LGHDT and YNNKEL (reference sequence).

The genes are TRBV5-1 and TRBJ2-7; tentative D call: TRBD2 (5 bases). V dropped 4 bases and J dropped 2 bases, with 16 bases sitting between them. The germline gives CDR1 SGHRS, CDR2 YFSETQ. This CDR3 is 15 amino acids long. CDR3 bases: TGCGCCAGCAGCCGGGATGCCGGCAGCACCTACGAGCAGTACGTC. It translates to CASSRDAGSTYEQYV.

This clone showed up just once. The J gene is TRBJ2-1, the V gene TRBV28; TRBD1 might be the D (6 bases). V was clipped by 4 bases and J by 3 bases, with 10 bases between them. Looked up from germline, CDR1 is MDHEN and CDR2 is SYDVKM. The CDR3 is 14 amino acids. CDR3 protein: CASSSGTNYNEQFF. In DNA, the CDR3 is TGTGCCAGCAGTTCCGGGACAAACTACAATGAGCAGTTCTTC.

This chain uses TRBV18 with TRBJ1-5; the D is unclear. The CDR3 is made up of 16 amino acids. With 0 bases removed from V and 0 bases from J, the gap between germline ends came to 9 bases. The germline CDR1 and CDR2 sequences are KGHSH and LQKENI. CDR3: CASSPPGPNSNQPQHF. CDR3 bases: TGTGCCAGCTCACCACCGGGCCCCAATAGCAATCAGCCCCAGCATTTT.

This clone was seen only once. The chain combines TRBV5-1 with TRBJ2-7, with 8 bases fitting TRBD1. Looked up from germline, CDR1 is SGHRS and CDR2 is YFSETQ. The V and J ends lost 1 base and 6 bases, in that order; junction bases with no gene match: 3. The CDR3 is 13 residues long. CDR3 amino acids: CASSLTTGAEQYV. In DNA form, the CDR3 reads TGCGCCAGCAGCTTGACGACAGGGGCCGAGCAGTACGTC.